This T cell receptor (beta chain) was identified in a study of T cell responses to AZD1222 COVID-19 vaccine. Study-wide findings and caveats: Variant regions that are unmutated are reportedly the target of nearly half of spike-specific TCRs.

To note about this clone: Its antigen is as yet unknown.

TCRdb's copy holds only in-frame clones and misses some; the assay was immunoSEQ multiplex PCR. The repertoire holds over 45,000 clones, with roughly 90% as singletons. This CDR3 is 17 amino acids long. This rearrangement joins TRBV1 to TRBJ2-3; TRBD2, as called in the table, went unchecked against the DNA. TRBV1 is a pseudogene segment. The clonotype originates from an adult in good health. The sample here was peripheral blood, taken on day 0 of AZD1222 vaccination. The CDR3 coding sequence is TGCACCAGCAGCCACCTTTCCGGGACTAGCGCCACAGATACGCAGTATTTT. Translation gives CTSSHLSGTSATDTQYF.